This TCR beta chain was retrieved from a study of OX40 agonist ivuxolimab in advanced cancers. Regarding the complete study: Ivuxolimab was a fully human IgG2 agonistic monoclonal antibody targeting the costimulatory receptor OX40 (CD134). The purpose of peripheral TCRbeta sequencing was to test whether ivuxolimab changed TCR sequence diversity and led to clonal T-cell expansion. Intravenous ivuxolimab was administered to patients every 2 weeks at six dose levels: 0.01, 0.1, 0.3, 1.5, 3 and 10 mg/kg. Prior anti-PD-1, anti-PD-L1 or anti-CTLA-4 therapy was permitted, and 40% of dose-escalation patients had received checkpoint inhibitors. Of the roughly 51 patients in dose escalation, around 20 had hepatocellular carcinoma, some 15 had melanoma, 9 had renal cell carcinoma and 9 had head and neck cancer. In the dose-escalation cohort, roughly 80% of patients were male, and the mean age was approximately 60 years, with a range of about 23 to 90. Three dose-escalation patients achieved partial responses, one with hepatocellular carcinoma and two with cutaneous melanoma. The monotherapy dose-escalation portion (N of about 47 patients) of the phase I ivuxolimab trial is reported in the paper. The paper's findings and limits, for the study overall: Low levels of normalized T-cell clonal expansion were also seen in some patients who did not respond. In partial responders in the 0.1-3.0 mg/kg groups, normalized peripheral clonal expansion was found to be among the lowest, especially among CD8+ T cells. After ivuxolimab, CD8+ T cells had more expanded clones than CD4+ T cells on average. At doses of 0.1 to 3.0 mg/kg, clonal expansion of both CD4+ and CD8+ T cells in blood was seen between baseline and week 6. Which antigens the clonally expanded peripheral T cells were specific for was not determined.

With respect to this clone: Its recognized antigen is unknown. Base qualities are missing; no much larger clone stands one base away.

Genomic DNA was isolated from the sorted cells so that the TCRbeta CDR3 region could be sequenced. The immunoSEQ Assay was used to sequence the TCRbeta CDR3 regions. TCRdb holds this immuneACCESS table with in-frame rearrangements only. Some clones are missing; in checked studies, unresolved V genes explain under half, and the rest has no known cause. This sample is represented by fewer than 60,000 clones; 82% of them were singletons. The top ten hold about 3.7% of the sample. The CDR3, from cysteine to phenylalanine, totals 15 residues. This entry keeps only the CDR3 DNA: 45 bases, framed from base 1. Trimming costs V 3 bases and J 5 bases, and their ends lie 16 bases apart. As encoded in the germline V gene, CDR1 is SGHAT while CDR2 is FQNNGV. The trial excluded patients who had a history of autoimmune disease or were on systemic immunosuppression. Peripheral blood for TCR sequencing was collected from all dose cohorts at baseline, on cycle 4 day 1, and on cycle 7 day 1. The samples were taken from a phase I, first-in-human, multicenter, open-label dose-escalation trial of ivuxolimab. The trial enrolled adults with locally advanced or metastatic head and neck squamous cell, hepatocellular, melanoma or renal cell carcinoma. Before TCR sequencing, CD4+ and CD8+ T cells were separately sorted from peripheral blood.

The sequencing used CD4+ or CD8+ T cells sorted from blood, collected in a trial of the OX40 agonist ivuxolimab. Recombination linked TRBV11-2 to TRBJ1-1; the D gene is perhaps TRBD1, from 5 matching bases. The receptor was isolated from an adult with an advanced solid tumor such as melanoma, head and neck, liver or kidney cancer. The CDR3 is CASSFAGTRTTEAFF. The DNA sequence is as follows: TGTGCCAGCAGCTTCGCCGGGACGAGGACGACTGAAGCTTTCTTT.